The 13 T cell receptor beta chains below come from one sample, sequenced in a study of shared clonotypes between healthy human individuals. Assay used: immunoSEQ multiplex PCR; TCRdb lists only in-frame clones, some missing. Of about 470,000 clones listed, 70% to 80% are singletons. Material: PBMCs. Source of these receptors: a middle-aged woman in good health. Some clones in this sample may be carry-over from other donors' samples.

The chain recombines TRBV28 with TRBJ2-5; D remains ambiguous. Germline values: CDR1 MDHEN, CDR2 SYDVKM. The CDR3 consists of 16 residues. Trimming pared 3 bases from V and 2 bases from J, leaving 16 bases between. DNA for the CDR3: TGTGCCAGCAGTTTTGTCCTTTGGAAATCTCAAGAGACCCAGTACTTC. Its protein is CASSFVLWKSQETQYF.

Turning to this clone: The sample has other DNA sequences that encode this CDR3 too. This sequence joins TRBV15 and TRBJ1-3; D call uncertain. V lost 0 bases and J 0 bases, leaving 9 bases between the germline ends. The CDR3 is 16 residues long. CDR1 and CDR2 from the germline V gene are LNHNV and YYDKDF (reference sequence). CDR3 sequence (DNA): TGTGCCACCAGCAGAGATCGCGGTAGCTCTGGAAACACCATATATTTT. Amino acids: CATSRDRGSSGNTIYF.

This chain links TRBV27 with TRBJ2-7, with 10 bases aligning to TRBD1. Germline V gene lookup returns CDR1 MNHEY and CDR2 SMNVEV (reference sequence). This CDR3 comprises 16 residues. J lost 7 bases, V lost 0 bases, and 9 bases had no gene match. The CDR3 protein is CASSLSATGGAMEQYF. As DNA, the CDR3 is TGTGCCAGCAGTTTATCCGCGACAGGGGGCGCGATGGAGCAGTACTTC.

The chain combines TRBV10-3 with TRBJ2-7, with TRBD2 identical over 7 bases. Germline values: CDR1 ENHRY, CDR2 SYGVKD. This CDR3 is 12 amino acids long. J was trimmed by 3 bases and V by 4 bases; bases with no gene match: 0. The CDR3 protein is CAISGGGYEQYF. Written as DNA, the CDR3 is TGTGCCATCAGTGGGGGGGGCTACGAGCAGTACTTC.

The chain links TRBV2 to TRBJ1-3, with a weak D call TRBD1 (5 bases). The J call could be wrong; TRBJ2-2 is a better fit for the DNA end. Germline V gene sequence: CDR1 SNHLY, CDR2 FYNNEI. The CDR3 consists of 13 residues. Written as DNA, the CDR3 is TGTGCCAGCAGCGGCGACAGCTCCGGGGAGCTGTTTTTT. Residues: CASSGDSSGELFF.

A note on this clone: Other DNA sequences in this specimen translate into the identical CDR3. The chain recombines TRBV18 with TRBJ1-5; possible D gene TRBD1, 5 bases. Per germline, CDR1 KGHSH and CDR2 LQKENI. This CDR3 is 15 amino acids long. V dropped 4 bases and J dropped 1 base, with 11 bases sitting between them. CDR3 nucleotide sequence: TGTGCCAGCTCACTTAACCAGGGAAGCAATCAGCCCCAGCATTTT. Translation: CASSLNQGSNQPQHF.

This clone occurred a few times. As DNA, the CDR3 is TGCGCCAGCAGTGATGTGGGCTTTGGGGCCAACGTCCTGACTTTC. The encoded protein is CASSDVGFGANVLTF. The chain links TRBV10-2 to TRBJ2-6; D is undetermined. This CDR3 has 15 amino acids. Trimming took 3 bases from V and 3 from J, leaving 9 bases between them. Germline values: CDR1 WSHSY, CDR2 SAAADI.

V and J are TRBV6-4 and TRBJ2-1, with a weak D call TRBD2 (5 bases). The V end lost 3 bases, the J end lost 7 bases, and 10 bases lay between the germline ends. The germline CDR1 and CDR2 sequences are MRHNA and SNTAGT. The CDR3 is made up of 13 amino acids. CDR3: CASSDTPGNEQFF. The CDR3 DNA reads TGTGCCAGCAGTGATACCCCGGGGAATGAGCAGTTCTTC.

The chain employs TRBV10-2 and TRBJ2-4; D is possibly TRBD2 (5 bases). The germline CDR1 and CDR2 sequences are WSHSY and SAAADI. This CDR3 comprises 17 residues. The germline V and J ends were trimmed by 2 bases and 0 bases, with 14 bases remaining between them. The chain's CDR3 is CASSEERTTSAKNIQYF. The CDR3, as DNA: TGCGCCAGCAGTGAGGAGCGGACCACCTCAGCCAAAAACATTCAGTACTTC.

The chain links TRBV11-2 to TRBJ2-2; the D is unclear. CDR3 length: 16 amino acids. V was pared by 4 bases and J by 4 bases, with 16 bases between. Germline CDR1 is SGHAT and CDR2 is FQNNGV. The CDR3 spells CASSSRPYWATGELFF. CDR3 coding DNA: TGTGCCAGCAGCTCAAGACCGTACTGGGCCACCGGGGAGCTGTTTTTT.

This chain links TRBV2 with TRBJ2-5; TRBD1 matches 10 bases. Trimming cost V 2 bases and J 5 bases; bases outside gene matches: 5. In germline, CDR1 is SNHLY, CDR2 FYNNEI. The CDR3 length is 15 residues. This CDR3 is CASSERDRGWETQYF. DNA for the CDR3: TGTGCCAGCAGTGAACGGGACAGGGGATGGGAGACCCAGTACTTC.

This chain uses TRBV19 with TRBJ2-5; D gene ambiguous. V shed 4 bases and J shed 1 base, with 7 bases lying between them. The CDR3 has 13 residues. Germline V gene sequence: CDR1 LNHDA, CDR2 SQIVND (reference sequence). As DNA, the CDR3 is TGTGCCAGTAGTACGGGCCGCCAAGAGACCCAGTACTTC. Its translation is CASSTGRQETQYF.

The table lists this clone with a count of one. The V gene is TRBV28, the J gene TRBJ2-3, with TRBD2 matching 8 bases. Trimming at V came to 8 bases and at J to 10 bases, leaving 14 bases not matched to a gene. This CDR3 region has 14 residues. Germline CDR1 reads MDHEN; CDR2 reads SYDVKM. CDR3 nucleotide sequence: TGTGCCAGCCTACCGGGACTAGGTGGGCATGCGCAGTATTTT. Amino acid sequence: CASLPGLGGHAQYF.